This TCR beta chain was found in a study of shared clonotypes between healthy human individuals. Findings and limits, study-wide: Clonotype sharing among donors likely depends on sequencing depth. Rarefaction revealed incomplete sorted-subset sequencing despite large depth. Some clonotypes were shared by all four sorted-subset donors, while others were not shared. The non-shared ones had lower generation probabilities than the shared ones.

Selected positively for CCR7 and CD45RO-negative, naive CD8 cells excluded terminally differentiated effector memory CD45RA+ cells. At a deep level, the assay was run. Libraries were prepared by immunoSEQ multiplex PCR; TCRdb keeps only in-frame clonotypes and omits some of them. This table has roughly 2.1 million clones, approximately 94% appearing once. As for this clone: Its matching antigen is unknown.

V shed 5 bases and J shed 4 bases, with 14 bases lying between them. This CDR3 contains 13 residues. Germline CDR1 is GTSNPN and CDR2 is SVGIG (reference sequence). Sequenced: naive CD8+ T cells from PBMCs. The chain employs TRBV30 and TRBJ1-1, with a possible D match to TRBD1 (6 bases). This clonotype was sampled from a man younger than 35 in good health. Some clones in this sample may be carry-over from other donors' samples. The CDR3 nucleotides are TGTGCCTGGGTGGGGGCTGGGGTCACTGAAGCTTTCTTT. Its translation: CAWVGAGVTEAFF.